Shown below are 15 T cell receptor beta chains from a single sample sequenced in a study of cytomegalovirus exposure and HLA in healthy donors. In the PCR, 60 Vbeta and 13 Jbeta primers were used. Method: immunoSEQ multiplex PCR; TCRdb's copy keeps in-frame clones and lacks some. The sample lists roughly 150,000 clones, about 85% occurring once. The sequenced sample consisted of PBMCs. The receptors come from a woman aged 18-29 years in good health and CMV-seronegative.

The V call is TRBV27, the J call TRBJ2-7; 15 nucleotides align to TRBD2. The CDR3 length is 15 residues. Trimming took 5 bases from V and 5 from J; bases not matched to a gene: 4. CDR1 is MNHEY, CDR2 SMNVEV, per germline (reference sequence). The CDR3 sequence: CASSPGTSGRNEQYF. The CDR3 DNA sequence: TGTGCCAGCAGTCCCGGGACTAGCGGGAGGAACGAGCAGTACTTC.

This clone has a single count. The chain couples TRBV5-4 to TRBJ2-7; 7 nucleotides line up with TRBD2. V shed 1 base and J 3 bases; nucleotides not matched to a gene: 7. The CDR3 sequence is 15 residues long. Germline V gene sequence: CDR1 SGHNT, CDR2 YYREEE (reference sequence). The CDR3 here is CASSLFGLGDYEQYF. The CDR3, as DNA: TGTGCCAGCAGCTTGTTTGGACTAGGGGACTACGAGCAGTACTTC.

The chain couples TRBV4-1 to TRBJ2-5; D is perhaps TRBD2 (5 bases). The length of the CDR3 is 16 residues. Trimming took off 4 bases at V and 2 bases at J, with 17 bases between the two ends. Germline CDR1 reads MGHRA; CDR2 reads YSYEKL. The CDR3 loop reads CASSPGIWGEQETQYF. For the CDR3, the DNA is TGCGCCAGCAGCCCTGGTATATGGGGAGAACAAGAGACCCAGTACTTC.

The chain joins TRBV28 to TRBJ2-1; 15 nucleotides match TRBD2. Trimming at V came to 0 bases and at J to 9 bases, leaving 3 bases not matched to a gene. The CDR3 consists of 16 residues. Per the germline V gene, CDR1 is MDHEN and CDR2 is SYDVKM. The CDR3 sequence: CASSLWGLAGGLEQFF. As DNA, the CDR3 is TGTGCCAGCAGTTTATGGGGACTAGCGGGAGGTCTTGAGCAGTTCTTC.

The chain recombines TRBV28 with TRBJ1-1; 7 bases match TRBD1. The V and J ends lost 5 bases and 7 bases, in that order; junction bases with no gene match: 10. CDR1 is MDHEN and CDR2 is SYDVKM in the germline V gene. CDR3 length equals 14 residues. The CDR3 loop reads CASSPLTGNSEAFF. CDR3 nucleotide sequence: TGTGCCAGCAGTCCGCTGACAGGGAATAGTGAAGCTTTCTTT.

The chain is built from TRBV7-2 and TRBJ2-5, with TRBD2 matching 7 bases. The CDR3 spans 15 residues. V gave up 3 bases and J gave up 5 bases; unmatched junction bases: 9. Germline assignment: CDR1 SGHTA and CDR2 FQGNSA. In DNA, the CDR3 is TGTGCCAGCAGCTTCCTGACGGGGGGAGGGGAGACCCAGTACTTC. The encoded protein is CASSFLTGGGETQYF.

The chain carries TRBV28 and TRBJ1-2; no clear D. From germline, CDR1 is MDHEN and CDR2 SYDVKM. V shed 5 bases and J shed 4 bases, with 11 bases lying between them. The CDR3 has 13 residues. CDR3 in amino acids: CASSPRGLYGYTF. CDR3 nucleotide sequence: TGTGCCAGCAGTCCTAGAGGGCTCTATGGCTACACCTTC.

The V gene is TRBV2, the J gene TRBJ1-1, with a possible D match to TRBD1 (5 bases). Germline-derived CDR1 and CDR2 are SNHLY and FYNNEI. Trimming pared 7 bases from V and 7 bases from J, leaving 16 bases between. The CDR3 length is 13 residues. CDR3 region: CASNTWTSNEAFF. The CDR3 nucleotides read TGTGCCAGCAATACTTGGACATCGAATGAAGCTTTCTTT.

V is TRBV15 and J is TRBJ1-5; 7 nucleotides align to TRBD1. The CDR3 runs 15 residues. Germline lookup yields CDR1 LNHNV and CDR2 YYDKDF (reference sequence). V shed 0 bases, J shed 2 bases, and the junction held 1 base outside the gene matches. The CDR3 loop is CATSRDDRGNQPQHF. Here the CDR3 DNA reads TGTGCCACCAGCAGAGATGACAGGGGCAATCAGCCCCAGCATTTT.

J is TRBJ2-3 and V is TRBV13; 7 bases map to TRBD2. CDR3 length: 16 residues. V was pared by 1 base and J by 4 bases, with 8 bases of the junction left unmatched. From germline, CDR1 is PRHDT and CDR2 FYEKMQ (reference sequence). The DNA of the CDR3 is TGTGCCAGCAGCTTAGTACCCCCGGGGAGGGCAGATACGCAGTATTTT. Translating gives CASSLVPPGRADTQYF.

The chain joins TRBV5-5 to TRBJ1-1; D gene unclear. V lost 2 bases and J 2 bases, leaving 7 bases between the germline ends. Per germline, CDR1 SGHKS and CDR2 YYEKEE (reference sequence). CDR3 length: 13 residues. In nucleotides, the CDR3 is TGTGCCAGCAGCTTCACAGCCAACACTGAAGCTTTCTTT. Translating it yields CASSFTANTEAFF.

The rearrangement links TRBV4-1 to TRBJ2-7; 7 bases are shared with TRBD2. This CDR3 region has 17 residues. V gave up 0 bases and J gave up 7 bases; unmatched junction bases: 15. Germline V gives CDR1 MGHRA, CDR2 YSYEKL. CDR3: CASSQDNSGTLGREQYF. The CDR3 coding sequence is TGCGCCAGCAGCCAAGATAATTCGGGAACCCTCGGGAGGGAGCAGTACTTC.

The rearrangement uses TRBV11-2 and TRBJ1-5; 7 positions match TRBD1. The CDR3 is made up of 15 amino acids. From germline, CDR1 is SGHAT and CDR2 FQNNGV. V trimming: 1 base; J trimming: 3 bases; junction bases outside the gene matches: 3. DNA of the CDR3: TGTGCCAGCAGCTTAGGACAGGGACCCAATCAGCCCCAGCATTTT. Residues: CASSLGQGPNQPQHF.

The rearrangement uses TRBV5-1 and TRBJ2-3; 8 positions agree with TRBD2. J lost 0 bases, V lost 8 bases, and 8 bases had no gene match. Germline V gives CDR1 SGHRS, CDR2 YFSETQ. The length of the CDR3 is 15 residues. The chain's CDR3 is CASRSGGPSTDTQYF. In DNA, the CDR3 is TGCGCCAGTAGAAGCGGGGGCCCTAGCACAGATACGCAGTATTTT. Drawing the rest from reference TRBV5-1 and TRBJ2-3, the complete variable domain is KAGVTQTPRYLIKTRGQQVTLSCSPISGHRSVSWYQQTPGQGLQFLFEYFSETQRNKGNFPGRFSGRQFSNSRSEMNVSTLELGDSALYLCASRSGGPSTDTQYFGPGTRLTVL.

The chain has TRBV28 and TRBJ1-5; 12 bases are a match to TRBD1. This CDR3 contains 16 residues. V lost 6 bases, J lost 6 bases, and 9 bases stayed unmatched. Germline CDR1 reads MDHEN; CDR2 reads SYDVKM. The CDR3, as DNA: TGTGCCAGCAGGCCAGGGACAGGGGGCAGGGGTCAGCCCCAGCATTTT. Residues: CASRPGTGGRGQPQHF.